This T cell receptor beta chain emerged from a study of T cell responses to AZD1222 COVID-19 vaccine. Study observations and caveats: Spike-specific TCR repertoires showed rising breadth and depth after two AZD1222 doses. Clonal diversity may have been underestimated, and the donors were mostly white British, with more females than males. The peak T cell response came first, and repertoires were sampled only after it.

The CDR3 contains 11 residues. Trimming cost V 4 bases and J 11 bases, with 11 bases left between them. The repertoire was sequenced with immunoSEQ multiplex PCR; TCRdb's copy has only in-frame clones and lacks some. The table shows roughly 80,000 clones, with roughly 90% occurring only once. Points on this clone: Its antigen is unknown.

The source was peripheral blood, collected on day 0 of MenACWY control vaccination. The chain has TRBV12-3 or TRBV12-4 and TRBJ1-1; no reliable D call. The TCR comes from an adult in good health. The CDR3 bases are TGTGCCAGCAGTTACGGACTGCAGGCTTTCTTT. This gives the protein CASSYGLQAFF.